This T cell receptor beta chain comes out of a study of T-cell reconstitution after alpha-beta-depleted transplantation in children. Unique molecular identifiers tagged the TCRbeta library. Each CDR3 protein gets one entry after TCRdb re-called the PCR reads with MiXCR. The sample carries about 610,000 distinct CDR3 sequences, more than 9% recorded once. Only a few counts were recorded for this clonotype. This TCR was recovered from a human donor who donated a stem cell graft to a child with acute myeloid leukemia. Sequencing used PBMCs from the stem cell graft donor, obtained from the stem cell graft.

The CDR3 loop is CSARDSARGSNQPQHF. The CDR3, as DNA: TGCAGTGCTAGAGATTCGGCCAGGGGAAGCAATCAGCCCCAGCATTTT. The chain recombines TRBV20-1 with TRBJ1-5; tentative D call: TRBD1 (6 bases). CDR3 length: 16 amino acids. The germline V gene has CDR1 DFQATT and CDR2 SNEGSKA (reference sequence). The V gene lost 0 bases and the J gene lost 1 base, with 13 bases spanning the gap.